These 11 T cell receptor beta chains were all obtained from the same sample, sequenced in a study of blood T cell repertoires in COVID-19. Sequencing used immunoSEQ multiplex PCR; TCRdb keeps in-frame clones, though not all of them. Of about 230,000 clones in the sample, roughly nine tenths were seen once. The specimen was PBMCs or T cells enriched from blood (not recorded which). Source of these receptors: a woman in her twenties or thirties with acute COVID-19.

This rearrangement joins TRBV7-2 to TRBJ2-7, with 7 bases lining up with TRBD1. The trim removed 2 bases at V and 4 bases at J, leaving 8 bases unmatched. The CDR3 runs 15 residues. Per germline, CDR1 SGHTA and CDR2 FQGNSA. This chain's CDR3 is CASSLSGQGVYEQYF. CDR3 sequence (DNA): TGTGCCAGCAGCTTATCCGGGCAGGGGGTTTACGAGCAGTACTTC.

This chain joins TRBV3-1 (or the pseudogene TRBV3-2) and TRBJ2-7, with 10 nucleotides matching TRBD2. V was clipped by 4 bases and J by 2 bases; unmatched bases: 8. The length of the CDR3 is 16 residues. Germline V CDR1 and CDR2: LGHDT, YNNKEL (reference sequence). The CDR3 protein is CASSRPGTSVTYEQYF. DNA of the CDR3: TGTGCCAGCAGCCGACCCGGGACTAGCGTTACCTACGAGCAGTACTTC.

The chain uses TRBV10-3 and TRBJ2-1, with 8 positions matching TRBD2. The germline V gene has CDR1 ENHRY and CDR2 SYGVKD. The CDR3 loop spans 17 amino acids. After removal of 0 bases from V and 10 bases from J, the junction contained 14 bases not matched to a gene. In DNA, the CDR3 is TGTGCCATCAGTGAGTCAAGGGTCGGGAGGGCTGTAGTGGAGCAGTTCTTC. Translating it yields CAISESRVGRAVVEQFF.

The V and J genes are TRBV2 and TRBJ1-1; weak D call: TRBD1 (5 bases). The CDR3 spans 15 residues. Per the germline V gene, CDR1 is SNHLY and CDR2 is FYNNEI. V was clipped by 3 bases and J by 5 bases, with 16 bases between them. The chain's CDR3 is CASSDWTGEETEAFF. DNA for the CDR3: TGTGCCAGCAGTGACTGGACGGGGGAGGAGACTGAAGCTTTCTTT.

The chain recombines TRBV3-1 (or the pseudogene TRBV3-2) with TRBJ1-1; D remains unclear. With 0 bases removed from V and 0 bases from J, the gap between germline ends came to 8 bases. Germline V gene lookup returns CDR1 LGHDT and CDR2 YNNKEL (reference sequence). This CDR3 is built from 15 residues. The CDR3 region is CASSQDKTLNTEAFF. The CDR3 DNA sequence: TGTGCCAGCAGCCAAGATAAGACACTGAACACTGAAGCTTTCTTT.

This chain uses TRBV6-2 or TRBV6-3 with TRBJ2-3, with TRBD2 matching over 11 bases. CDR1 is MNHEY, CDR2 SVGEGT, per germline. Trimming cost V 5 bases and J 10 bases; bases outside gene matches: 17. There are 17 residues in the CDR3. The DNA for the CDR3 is TGTGCCAGCAGTATCCGGCTAGCGGGGGGCCAACGGGAGGCGCAGTATTTT. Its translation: CASSIRLAGGQREAQYF.

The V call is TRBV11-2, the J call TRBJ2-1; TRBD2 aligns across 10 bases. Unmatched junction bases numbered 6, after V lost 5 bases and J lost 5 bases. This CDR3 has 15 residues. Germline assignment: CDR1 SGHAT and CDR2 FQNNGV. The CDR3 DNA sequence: TGTGCCAGCAGCCCCCAGCGGGGGGGTCACAATGAGCAGTTCTTC. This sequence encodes CASSPQRGGHNEQFF. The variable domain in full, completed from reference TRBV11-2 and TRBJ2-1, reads EAGVAQSPRYKIIEKRQSVAFWCNPISGHATLYWYQQILGQGPKLLIQFQNNGVVDDSQLPKDRFSAERLKGVDSTLKIQPAKLEDSAVYLCASSPQRGGHNEQFFGPGTRLTVL.

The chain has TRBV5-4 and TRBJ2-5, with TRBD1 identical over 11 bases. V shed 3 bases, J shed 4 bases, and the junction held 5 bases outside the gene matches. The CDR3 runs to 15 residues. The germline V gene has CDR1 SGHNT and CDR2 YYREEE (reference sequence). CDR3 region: CASSSGTGGLETQYF. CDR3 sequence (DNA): TGTGCCAGCAGCTCCGGGACAGGGGGATTAGAGACCCAGTACTTC.

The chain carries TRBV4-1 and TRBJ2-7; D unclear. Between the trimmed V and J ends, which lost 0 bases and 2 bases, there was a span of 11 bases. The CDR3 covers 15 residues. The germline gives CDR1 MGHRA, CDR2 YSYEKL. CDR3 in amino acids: CASSQEVPGTYEQYF. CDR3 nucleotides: TGCGCCAGCAGCCAAGAGGTACCGGGTACCTACGAGCAGTACTTC.

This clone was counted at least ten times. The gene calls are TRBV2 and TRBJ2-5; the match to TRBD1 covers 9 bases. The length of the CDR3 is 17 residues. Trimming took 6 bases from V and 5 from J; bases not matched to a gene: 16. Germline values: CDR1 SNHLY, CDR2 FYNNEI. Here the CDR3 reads CASRGTGTGIGRETQYF. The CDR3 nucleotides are TGTGCCAGCAGGGGGACCGGGACAGGGATCGGCCGGGAGACCCAGTACTTC.

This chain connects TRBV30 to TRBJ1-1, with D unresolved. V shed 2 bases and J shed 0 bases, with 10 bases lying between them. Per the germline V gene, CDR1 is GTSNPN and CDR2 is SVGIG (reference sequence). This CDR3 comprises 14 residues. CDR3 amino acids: CAWSRPGMNTEAFF. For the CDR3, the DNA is TGTGCCTGGAGTCGACCGGGGATGAACACTGAAGCTTTCTTT.